Listed here are 4 T cell receptor beta chains from one sample, sequenced in a study of blood T cell repertoires in COVID-19. Profiled with immunoSEQ multiplex PCR; TCRdb holds only in-frame clones, not every one. The sample records roughly 76,000 clones, approximately 90% being singletons. Sequenced input: peripheral blood. Receptors originate from a man in his 70s with active or convalescent COVID-19.

This chain links TRBV7-9 with TRBJ2-1, with D hard to call. Germline V lookup: CDR1 SEHNR, CDR2 FQNEAQ (reference sequence). V was shortened by 7 bases and J by 7 bases, with 14 bases between the two germline ends. This CDR3 has 13 residues. This CDR3 is CASNTISMNEQFF. Written as DNA, the CDR3 is TGTGCCAGCAACACCATTTCGATGAATGAGCAGTTCTTC.

The chain is built from TRBV7-2 and TRBJ2-6, with D possibly being TRBD1 (5 bases). Trimming removed 1 base from V and 0 bases from J, with 7 bases in between. The CDR3 consists of 16 residues. CDR1 and CDR2 from the germline V gene are SGHTA and FQGNSA. CDR3 sequence reads: CASSLGQPSGANVLTF. For the CDR3, the DNA is TGTGCCAGCAGCTTAGGACAGCCCTCTGGGGCCAACGTCCTGACTTTC.

The chain uses TRBV6-5 and TRBJ2-7; D is uncertain. In germline, CDR1 is MNHEY, CDR2 SVGAGI. V lost 0 bases to trimming and J lost 2 bases, with 11 bases between them. This CDR3 has 15 amino acids. The CDR3 loop reads CASSYSGRSPYEQYF. CDR3 nucleotides: TGTGCCAGCAGTTACTCGGGCAGATCCCCCTACGAGCAGTACTTC.

The rearrangement links TRBV7-3 to TRBJ2-4; TRBD2 agrees at 7 bases. Germline V lookup: CDR1 SGHTA, CDR2 FQGTGA. With V trimmed by 5 bases and J by 8 bases, 18 bases remained unmatched. The CDR3 is made up of 17 amino acids. CDR3 sequence (DNA): TGTGCCAGCAGCGCATATAAAAGGCTCGTGGCGGGGGACATTCAGTACTTC. This translates into CASSAYKRLVAGDIQYF. Using reference TRBV7-3 and TRBJ2-4 for the parts outside the CDR3, the full variable domain is GAGVSQTPSNKVTEKGKYVELRCDPISGHTALYWYRQSLGQGPEFLIYFQGTGAADDSGLPNDRFFAVRPEGSVSTLKIQRTERGDSAVYLCASSAYKRLVAGDIQYFGAGTRLSVL.